The T cell receptor beta chain described here comes from a study of shared T cell receptors in the human thymus. Method: immunoSEQ multiplex PCR; TCRdb's copy keeps in-frame clones and lacks some. The profile shows 700,000 or so clones, roughly 88% of them singletons. These data are also associated with another study on human thymus T cells. From that study: Resections were taken during corrective heart surgery, and the thymus tissue came from these.

The sequence was obtained from a girl younger than two with a congenital heart defect. The sequenced material came from thymocytes.

CDR3 nucleotide sequence: TGTGCCAGCAGAGCGCGACGATTCGATCCCTACGAGCAGTACTTC. Its translation is CASRARRFDPYEQYF. V and J are TRBV27 and TRBJ2-7, with no clear D. The CDR3 sequence is 15 residues long. The V end lost 6 bases, the J end lost 2 bases, and 17 bases lay between the germline ends. Germline CDR1 and CDR2: MNHEY and SMNVEV (reference sequence).